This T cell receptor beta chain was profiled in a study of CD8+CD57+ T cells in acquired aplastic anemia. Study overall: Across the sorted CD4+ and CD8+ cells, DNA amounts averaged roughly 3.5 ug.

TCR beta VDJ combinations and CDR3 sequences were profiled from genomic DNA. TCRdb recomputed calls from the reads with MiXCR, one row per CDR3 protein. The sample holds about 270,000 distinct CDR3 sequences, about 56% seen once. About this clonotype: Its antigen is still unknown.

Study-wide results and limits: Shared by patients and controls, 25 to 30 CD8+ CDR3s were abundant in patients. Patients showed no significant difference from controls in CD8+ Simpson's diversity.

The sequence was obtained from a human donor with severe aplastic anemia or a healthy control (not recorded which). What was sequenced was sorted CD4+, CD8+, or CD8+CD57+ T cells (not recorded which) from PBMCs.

The CDR3 sequence is CSANPQGGNTIYF. The CDR3 region has the DNA TGCAGTGCTAATCCACAGGGTGGAAACACCATATATTTT. V usage is TRBV20-1 and J usage is TRBJ1-3; D may be TRBD1 (6 bases). The germline CDR1 and CDR2 sequences are DFQATT and SNEGSKA (reference sequence). V was trimmed by 4 bases and J by 3 bases, leaving 10 bases between them. The CDR3 is 13 residues long.